At least ten counts were recorded for the clone carrying this TCR beta chain. The antigen remains unidentified. The CDR3 has 12 residues. Per germline, CDR1 SGHAT and CDR2 FQNNGV. Deletions cut 5 bases from V and 9 bases from J, with 13 bases between. The data originate from a study of Graves' ophthalmopathy and Graves' hyperthyroidism. Recruitment covered hyperthyroidism patients aged 18 to 65 whose new diagnosis was of under 2 months' duration. Orbital computed tomography and thyroid ultrasound, along with TRAb, serum thyroxine and clinical symptoms, underpinned diagnosis. The study's findings and limits: Most clonotypes expanded in thyroid above 0.001 frequency were present in blood too.

For repertoire sequencing, the TCR beta CDR3 regions were amplified from RNA transcripts. First-round RT-PCR used HTBI primers; second-round multiplex PCR followed. TCRdb analysed the multiplex PCR reads with MiXCR anew, one entry per CDR3 protein. The table includes 560,000 or so distinct CDR3 sequences, about 40% detected once. The sequence was collected from an adult man with Graves' hyperthyroidism. The sequenced sample consisted of peripheral blood or thyroid tissue (not recorded which). The rearrangement uses TRBV11-2 and TRBJ1-1; D call uncertain. CDR3 loop: CASSLSATQAFF. CDR3 DNA sequence: TGTGCCAGCAGCCTTTCGGCCACCCAAGCTTTCTTT.